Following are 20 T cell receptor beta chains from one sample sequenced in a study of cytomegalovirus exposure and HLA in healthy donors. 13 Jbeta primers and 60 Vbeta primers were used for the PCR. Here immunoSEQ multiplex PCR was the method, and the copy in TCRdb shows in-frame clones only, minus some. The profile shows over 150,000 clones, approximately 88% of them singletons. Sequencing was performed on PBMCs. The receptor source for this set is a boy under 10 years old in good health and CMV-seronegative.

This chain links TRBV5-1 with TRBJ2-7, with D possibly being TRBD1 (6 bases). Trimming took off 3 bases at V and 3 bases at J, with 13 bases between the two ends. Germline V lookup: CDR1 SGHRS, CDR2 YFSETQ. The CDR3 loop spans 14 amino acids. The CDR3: CASSSSTGLYEQYF. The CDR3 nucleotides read TGCGCCAGCAGCTCCTCGACAGGACTCTACGAGCAGTACTTC.

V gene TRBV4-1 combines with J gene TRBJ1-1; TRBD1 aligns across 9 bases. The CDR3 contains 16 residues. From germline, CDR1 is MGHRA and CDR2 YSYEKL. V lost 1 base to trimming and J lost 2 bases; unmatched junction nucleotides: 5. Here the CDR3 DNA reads TGCGCCAGCAGCCAAGCCGGGACAGGGTTTAACACTGAAGCTTTCTTT. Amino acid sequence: CASSQAGTGFNTEAFF.

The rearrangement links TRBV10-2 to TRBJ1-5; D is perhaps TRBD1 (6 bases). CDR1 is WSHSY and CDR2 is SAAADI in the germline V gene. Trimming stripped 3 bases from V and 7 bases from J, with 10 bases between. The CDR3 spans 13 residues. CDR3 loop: CASSEGGVQPQHF. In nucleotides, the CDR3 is TGCGCCAGCAGTGAAGGGGGAGTGCAGCCCCAGCATTTT.

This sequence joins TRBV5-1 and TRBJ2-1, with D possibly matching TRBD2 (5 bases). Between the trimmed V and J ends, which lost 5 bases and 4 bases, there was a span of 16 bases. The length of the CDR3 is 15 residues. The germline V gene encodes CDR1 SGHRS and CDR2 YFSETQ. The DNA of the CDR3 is TGCGCCAGCAGACCAGGACTTAACCTGTACAATGAGCAGTTCTTC. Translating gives CASRPGLNLYNEQFF. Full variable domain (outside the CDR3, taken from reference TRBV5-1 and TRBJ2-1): KAGVTQTPRYLIKTRGQQVTLSCSPISGHRSVSWYQQTPGQGLQFLFEYFSETQRNKGNFPGRFSGRQFSNSRSEMNVSTLELGDSALYLCASRPGLNLYNEQFFGPGTRLTVL.

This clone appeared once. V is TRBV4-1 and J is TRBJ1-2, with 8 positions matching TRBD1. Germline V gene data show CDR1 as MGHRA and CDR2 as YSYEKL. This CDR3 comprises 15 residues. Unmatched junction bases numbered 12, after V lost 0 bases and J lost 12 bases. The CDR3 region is CASSQDLAGGSPHTF. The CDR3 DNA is TGCGCCAGCAGCCAAGATTTGGCAGGGGGCTCGCCGCACACCTTC.

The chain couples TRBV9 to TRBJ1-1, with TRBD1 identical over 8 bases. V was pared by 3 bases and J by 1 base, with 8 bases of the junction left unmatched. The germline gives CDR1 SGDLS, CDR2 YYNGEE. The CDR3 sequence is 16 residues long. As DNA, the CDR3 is TGTGCCAGCAGCGAGGAGACCGGGACAGGGAACACTGAAGCTTTCTTT. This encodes CASSEETGTGNTEAFF. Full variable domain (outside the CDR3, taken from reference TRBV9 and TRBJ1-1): DSGVTQTPKHLITATGQRVTLRCSPRSGDLSVYWYQQSLDQGLQFLIQYYNGEERAKGNILERFSAQQFPDLHSELNLSSLELGDSALYFCASSEETGTGNTEAFFGQGTRLTVV.

The CDR3 coding sequence is TGTGCCAGCAGCTTCGGGACAGGGGGAACTGAAGCTTTCTTT. Translating gives CASSFGTGGTEAFF. The chain joins TRBV5-4 to TRBJ1-1; the match to TRBD1 covers 11 bases. Germline V gene data show CDR1 as SGHNT and CDR2 as YYREEE (reference sequence). Trimming at V came to 2 bases and at J to 5 bases, leaving 2 bases not matched to a gene. This CDR3 is built from 14 residues.

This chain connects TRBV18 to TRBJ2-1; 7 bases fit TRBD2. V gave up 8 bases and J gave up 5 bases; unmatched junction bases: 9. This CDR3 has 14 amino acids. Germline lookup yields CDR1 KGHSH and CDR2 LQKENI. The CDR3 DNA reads TGTGCCAGCCGAGCTGGGCGGGAGAACAATGAGCAGTTCTTC. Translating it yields CASRAGRENNEQFF.

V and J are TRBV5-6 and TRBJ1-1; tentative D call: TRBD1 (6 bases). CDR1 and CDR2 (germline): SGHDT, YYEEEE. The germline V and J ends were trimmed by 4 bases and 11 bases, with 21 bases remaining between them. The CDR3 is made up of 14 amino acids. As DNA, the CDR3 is TGTGCCAGCAGCCCGGGGAACAGGGTATCGGGTGCTTTCTTT. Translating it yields CASSPGNRVSGAFF.

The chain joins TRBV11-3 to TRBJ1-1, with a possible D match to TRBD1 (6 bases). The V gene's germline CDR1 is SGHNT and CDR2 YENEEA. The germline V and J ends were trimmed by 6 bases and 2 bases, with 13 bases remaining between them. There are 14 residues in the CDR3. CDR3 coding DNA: TGTGCCAGCAGTCGCCAGGGGAGAAACACTGAAGCTTTCTTT. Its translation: CASSRQGRNTEAFF.

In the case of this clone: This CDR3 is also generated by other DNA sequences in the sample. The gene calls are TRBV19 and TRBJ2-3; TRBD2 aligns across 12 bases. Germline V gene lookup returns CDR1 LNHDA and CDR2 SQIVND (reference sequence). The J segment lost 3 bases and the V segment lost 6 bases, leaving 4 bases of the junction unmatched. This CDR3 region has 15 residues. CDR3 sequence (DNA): TGTGCCAGTAGCCCACTAGCGGGAGGAACAGATACGCAGTATTTT. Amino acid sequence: CASSPLAGGTDTQYF.

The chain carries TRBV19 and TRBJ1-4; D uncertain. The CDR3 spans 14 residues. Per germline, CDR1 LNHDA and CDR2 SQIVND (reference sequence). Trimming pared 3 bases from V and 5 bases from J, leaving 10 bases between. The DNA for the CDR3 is TGTGCCAGTAGTATGTCGACATCCAATGAAAAACTGTTTTTT. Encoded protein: CASSMSTSNEKLFF.

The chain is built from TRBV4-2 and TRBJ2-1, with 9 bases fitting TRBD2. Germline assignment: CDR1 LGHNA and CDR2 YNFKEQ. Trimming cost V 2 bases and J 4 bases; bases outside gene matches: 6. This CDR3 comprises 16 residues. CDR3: CASSQPSGERYNEQFF. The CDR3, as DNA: TGTGCCAGCAGCCAACCTAGCGGGGAGAGGTACAATGAGCAGTTCTTC.

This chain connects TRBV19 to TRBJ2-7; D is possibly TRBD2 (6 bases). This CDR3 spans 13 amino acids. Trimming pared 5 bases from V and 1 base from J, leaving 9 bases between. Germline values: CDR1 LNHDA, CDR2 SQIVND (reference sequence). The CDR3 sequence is CASSAGRSYEQYF. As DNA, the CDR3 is TGTGCCAGTAGTGCGGGACGGTCCTACGAGCAGTACTTC.

The CDR3: CASSQGAQDGYTF. DNA for the CDR3: TGTGCCAGCAGCCAAGGGGCGCAGGACGGCTACACCTTC. The V gene is TRBV11-2, the J gene TRBJ1-2, with D possibly being TRBD1 (5 bases). V was clipped by 5 bases and J by 8 bases, with 15 bases between them. This CDR3 comprises 13 residues. Germline CDR1 and CDR2: SGHAT and FQNNGV.

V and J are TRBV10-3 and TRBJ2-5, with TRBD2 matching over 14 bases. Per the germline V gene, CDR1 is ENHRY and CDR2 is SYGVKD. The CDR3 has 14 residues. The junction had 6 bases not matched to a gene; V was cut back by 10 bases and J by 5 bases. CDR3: CATTSGRAGETQYF. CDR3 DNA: TGTGCCACGACTAGCGGGAGGGCCGGGGAGACCCAGTACTTC.

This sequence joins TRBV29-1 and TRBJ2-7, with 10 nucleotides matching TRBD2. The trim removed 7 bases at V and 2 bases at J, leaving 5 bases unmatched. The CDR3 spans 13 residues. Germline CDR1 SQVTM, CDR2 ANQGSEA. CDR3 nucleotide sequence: TGCAGCGCCCTAGCGGGAGTAACCTACGAGCAGTACTTC. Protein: CSALAGVTYEQYF.

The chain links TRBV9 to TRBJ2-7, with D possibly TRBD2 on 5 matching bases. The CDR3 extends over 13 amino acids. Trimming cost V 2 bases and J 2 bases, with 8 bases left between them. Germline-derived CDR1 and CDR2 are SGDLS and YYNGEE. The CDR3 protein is CASSVAGTYEQYF. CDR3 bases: TGTGCCAGCAGCGTGGCGGGCACCTACGAGCAGTACTTC.

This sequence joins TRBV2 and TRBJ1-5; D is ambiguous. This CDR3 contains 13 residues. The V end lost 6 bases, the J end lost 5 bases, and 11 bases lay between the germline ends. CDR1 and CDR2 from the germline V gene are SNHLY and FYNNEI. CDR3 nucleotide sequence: TGTGCCAGCAGAGGACGGGAAGATCAGCCCCAGCATTTT. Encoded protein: CASRGREDQPQHF.

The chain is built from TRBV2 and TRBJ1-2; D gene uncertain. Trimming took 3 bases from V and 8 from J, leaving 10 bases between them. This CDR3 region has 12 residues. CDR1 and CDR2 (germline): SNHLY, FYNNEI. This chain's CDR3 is CASSEDGGGYTF. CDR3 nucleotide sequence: TGTGCCAGCAGTGAGGATGGAGGGGGCTACACCTTC. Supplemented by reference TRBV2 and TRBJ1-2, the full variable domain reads EPEVTQTPSHQVTQMGQEVILRCVPISNHLYFYWYRQILGQKVEFLVSFYNNEISEKSEIFDDQFSVERPDGSNFTLKIRSTKLEDSAMYFCASSEDGGGYTFGSGTRLTVV.